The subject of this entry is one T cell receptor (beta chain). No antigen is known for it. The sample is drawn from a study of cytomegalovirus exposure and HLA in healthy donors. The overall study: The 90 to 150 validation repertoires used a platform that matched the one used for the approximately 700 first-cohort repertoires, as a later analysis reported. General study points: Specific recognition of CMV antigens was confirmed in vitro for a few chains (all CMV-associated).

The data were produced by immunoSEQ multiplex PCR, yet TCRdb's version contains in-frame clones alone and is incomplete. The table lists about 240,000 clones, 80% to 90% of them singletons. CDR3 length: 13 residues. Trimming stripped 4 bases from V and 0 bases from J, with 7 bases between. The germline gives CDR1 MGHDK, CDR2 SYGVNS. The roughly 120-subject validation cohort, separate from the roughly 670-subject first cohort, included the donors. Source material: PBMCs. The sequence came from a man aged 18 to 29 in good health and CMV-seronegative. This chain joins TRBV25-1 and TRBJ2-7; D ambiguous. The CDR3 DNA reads TGTGCCAGCAGTGTTTCGTACTCCTACGAGCAGTACTTC. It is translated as CASSVSYSYEQYF.